The 7 T cell receptor beta chains listed next were all sequenced from one sample in a study of blood T cell repertoires in COVID-19. Assay: immunoSEQ multiplex PCR; the TCRdb copy retains only in-frame clones and omits some. This table has around 250,000 clones, around 90% appearing once. The sample was PBMCs or T cells enriched from blood (not recorded which). Receptors were obtained from a woman between 45 and 65 years old who had recovered from COVID-19.

The chain has TRBV5-4 and TRBJ1-1, with unresolved D. V was shortened by 5 bases and J by 2 bases, with 13 bases between the two germline ends. Germline V lookup: CDR1 SGHNT, CDR2 YYREEE (reference sequence). The CDR3 is made up of 14 amino acids. Written as DNA, the CDR3 is TGTGCCAGCAGTTCTCCGGGTGGAAACACTGAAGCTTTCTTT. It translates to CASSSPGGNTEAFF.

The V call is TRBV5-1, the J call TRBJ1-2; TRBD1 matches at 10 bases. Germline CDR1 SGHRS, CDR2 YFSETQ. The CDR3 is made up of 15 amino acids. V dropped 0 bases and J dropped 8; count of bases not matched to a gene: 7. CDR3 bases: TGCGCCAGCAGCTTGGAAGGGACAGGGGATCGGGGCTACACCTTC. Its protein product is CASSLEGTGDRGYTF.

This chain links TRBV9 with TRBJ2-1; 8 bases align to TRBD1. V was pared by 2 bases and J by 7 bases, with 8 bases of the junction left unmatched. This CDR3 contains 15 residues. The germline CDR1 and CDR2 sequences are SGDLS and YYNGEE. CDR3 DNA sequence: TGTGCCAGCAGCGTCGGTGGGCAGGGGGCTAATGAGCAGTTCTTC. It is translated as CASSVGGQGANEQFF. The full variable domain, rest sourced from reference TRBV9 and TRBJ2-1, is DSGVTQTPKHLITATGQRVTLRCSPRSGDLSVYWYQQSLDQGLQFLIQYYNGEERAKGNILERFSAQQFPDLHSELNLSSLELGDSALYFCASSVGGQGANEQFFGPGTRLTVL.

This chain links TRBV7-2 with TRBJ1-4; 9 nucleotides match TRBD1. V lost 1 base, J lost 8 bases, and 5 bases stayed unmatched. Germline values: CDR1 SGHTA, CDR2 FQGNSA. There are 15 residues in the CDR3. The CDR3 region has the DNA TGTGCCAGCAGCTTAGATACAGGGGGCTGGGAAAAACTGTTTTTT. This translates into CASSLDTGGWEKLFF.

This clone was seen a few times. This chain uses TRBV30 with TRBJ1-4, with 10 bases identical to TRBD1. V was clipped by 4 bases and J by 0 bases; unmatched bases: 17. The germline gives CDR1 GTSNPN, CDR2 SVGIG (reference sequence). The CDR3 spans 20 residues. DNA for the CDR3: TGTGCCTGGACGCGGGGACAGGGGTTAACGACTAGTGCAACTAATGAAAAACTGTTTTTT. Encoded protein: CAWTRGQGLTTSATNEKLFF.

The chain recombines TRBV7-3 with TRBJ1-4; unclear D gene. Trimming stripped 2 bases from V and 1 base from J, with 17 bases between. This CDR3 contains 18 residues. The germline gives CDR1 SGHTA, CDR2 FQGTGA. The CDR3 here is CASSLSGTRTQTNEKLFF. The CDR3 DNA follows: TGTGCCAGCAGCTTATCGGGAACTCGGACCCAAACTAATGAAAAACTGTTTTTT.

V gene TRBV25-1 combines with J gene TRBJ1-5, with 7 bases lining up with TRBD1. Germline V gives CDR1 MGHDK, CDR2 SYGVNS. The CDR3 extends over 14 amino acids. V shed 7 bases, J shed 5 bases, and the junction held 8 bases outside the gene matches. CDR3 coding DNA: TGTGCCAGCACCCCGGGACAGAGTCATCAGCCCCAGCATTTT. The encoded protein is CASTPGQSHQPQHF.